This TCR beta chain derives from a study of T-cell memory formation after mild COVID-19. Background on the study: Largely, the TCR clusters proved donor specific.

Per germline, CDR1 SGHRS and CDR2 YFSETQ. Trimming shortened V by 1 base and J by 6 bases, and 13 bases separated the two germline ends. The CDR3 sequence is 14 residues long. Constant-segment primers were used for 5'RACE, and the resulting TCR alpha and TCR beta cDNA libraries carried sample barcodes and UMIs. Using its own MiXCR run on the 5' RACE reads, TCRdb lists one record per CDR3 protein. The repertoire holds approximately 28,000 distinct CDR3 sequences, with about 12% as singletons. General study findings and limits: A second wave expanding day 15 to 37 was CD4+-biased; contracting clones were balanced. Second-wave clones peaking on day 37 lacked confirmed SARS-CoV-2 specificity.

As for this clonotype: Its antigen is still unknown.

The specimen was PBMCs or a T cell subset sorted from them (not recorded which). The TCR comes from an adult woman who had mild COVID-19 (a few samples of this study predate the infection). Cell type and time point are not known. The chain couples TRBV5-1 to TRBJ1-1, with D perhaps matching TRBD1 (6 bases). The CDR3 nucleotides are TGCGCCAGCAGCTTGAAAGGGACACCCCCTGAAGCTTTCTTT. Its protein is CASSLKGTPPEAFF. The full variable domain, in which reference TRBV5-1 and TRBJ1-1 provide the parts outside the CDR3, is KAGVTQTPRYLIKTRGQQVTLSCSPISGHRSVSWYQQTPGQGLQFLFEYFSETQRNKGNFPGRFSGRQFSNSRSEMNVSTLELGDSALYLCASSLKGTPPEAFFGQGTRLTVV.